Shown below are 8 T cell receptor beta chains from a single sample sequenced in a study of metastatic and nonmetastatic thyroid tumors. MiXCR re-clonotyped the PCR reads for TCRdb. The sample yields 4,000 to 5,000 clones, around 30% seen once. Thyroid surgery had not been preceded by any treatment in any patient. The specimen sequenced was adjacent normal tissue. The receptor set was obtained from a male donor with papillary thyroid cancer or a benign thyroid nodule (not recorded which). Some clones in this sample may be carry-over from other donors' samples.

The rearrangement links TRBV18 to TRBJ1-1, with D unresolved. The germline V and J ends were trimmed by 6 bases and 1 base, with 15 bases remaining between them. The CDR3 has 15 residues. Looked up from germline, CDR1 is KGHSH and CDR2 is LQKENI. The CDR3 sequence is CASSPDDLWNTEAFF. In DNA, the CDR3 is TGTGCCAGCTCGCCAGACGATCTTTGGAACACTGAAGCTTTCTTT.

By share, this clone counts as medium-sized (0.01 to 0.1%). The rearrangement uses TRBV4-1 and TRBJ2-3, with 7 bases identical to TRBD2. The CDR3 length is 16 residues. Germline V gene data show CDR1 as MGHRA and CDR2 as YSYEKL. V lost 4 bases and J lost 1; bases outside the gene matches: 8. The CDR3 bases are TGCGCCAGCAGCCCCACCCCGGGGGGAGGCACAGATACGCAGTATTTT. Its translation is CASSPTPGGGTDTQYF.

This clone is deemed medium-sized. The rearrangement uses TRBV28 and TRBJ1-1; the match to TRBD1 covers 9 bases. Germline V gene lookup returns CDR1 MDHEN and CDR2 SYDVKM. The CDR3 length is 15 residues. The V segment lost 6 bases and the J segment 5 bases; nucleotides outside the gene matches: 10. DNA of the CDR3: TGTGCCAGCAGGGAGACAGGGGGTGAAAGTACTGAAGCTTTCTTT. Protein sequence: CASRETGGESTEAFF.

This clone has more than one count but fewer than ten. The genes are TRBV24-1 and TRBJ2-1; TRBD2 matches at 11 bases. The CDR3 has 15 residues. J gave up 9 bases and V 4 bases, and 7 bases lay outside the gene matches. Looked up from germline, CDR1 is KGHDR and CDR2 is SFDVKD. CDR3 sequence (DNA): TGTGCCACCAGTGAGACTAGCGGGATTTTTAGTGAGCAGTTCTTC. This translates into CATSETSGIFSEQFF.

The genes are TRBV20-1 and TRBJ1-5; maybe TRBD1 (6 bases). V was cut by 6 bases and J by 11 bases, with 20 bases left in between. CDR1 is DFQATT, CDR2 SNEGSKA, per germline (reference sequence). The CDR3 sequence is 13 residues long. The chain's CDR3 is CSAFRGPGTAQHF. CDR3 coding DNA: TGCAGTGCATTCAGGGGCCCAGGTACGGCCCAGCATTTT.

As DNA, the CDR3 is TGTGCCAGCAGCTTAGATCCTGGCAGATTGGCACCCAACGAGCAGTACTTC. It translates to CASSLDPGRLAPNEQYF. The chain couples TRBV11-2 to TRBJ2-7; D is unresolved. Trimming removed 0 bases from V and 5 bases from J, with 20 bases in between. The CDR3 contains 17 residues. CDR1 SGHAT and CDR2 FQNNGV come from the germline V gene.

V and J are TRBV7-2 and TRBJ2-1; 10 nucleotides line up with TRBD2. The CDR3 is made up of 15 amino acids. Germline lookup yields CDR1 SGHTA and CDR2 FQGNSA. The ends lost 6 bases at V and 7 bases at J; junction bases unmatched: 9. The CDR3 DNA reads TGTGCCAGCAGACTGAGCGGGGGGGCCTCGAATGAGCAGTTCTTC. Protein sequence: CASRLSGGASNEQFF.

This chain joins TRBV6-1 and TRBJ1-2; D is possibly TRBD1 (6 bases). Germline V gene lookup returns CDR1 MNHNS and CDR2 SASEGT. The CDR3 has 15 amino acids. V dropped 6 bases and J dropped 8 bases, with 22 bases sitting between them. The CDR3 DNA reads TGTGCCAGCAGGCCTGGCACGGGGGCGATGCGAGGCTACACCTTC. Its protein product is CASRPGTGAMRGYTF.